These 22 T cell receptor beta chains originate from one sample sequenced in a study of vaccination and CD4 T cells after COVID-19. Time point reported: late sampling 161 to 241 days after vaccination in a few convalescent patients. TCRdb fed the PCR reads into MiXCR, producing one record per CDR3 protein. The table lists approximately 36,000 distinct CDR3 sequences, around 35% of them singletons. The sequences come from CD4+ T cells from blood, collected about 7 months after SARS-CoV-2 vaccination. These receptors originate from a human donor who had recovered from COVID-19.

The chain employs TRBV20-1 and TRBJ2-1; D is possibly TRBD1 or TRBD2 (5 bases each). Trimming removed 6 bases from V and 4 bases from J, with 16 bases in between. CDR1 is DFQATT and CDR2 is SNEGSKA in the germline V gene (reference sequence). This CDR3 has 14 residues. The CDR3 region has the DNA TGCAGTGCCTCTAGGGAGACAGATTACAATGAGCAGTTCTTC. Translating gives CSASRETDYNEQFF.

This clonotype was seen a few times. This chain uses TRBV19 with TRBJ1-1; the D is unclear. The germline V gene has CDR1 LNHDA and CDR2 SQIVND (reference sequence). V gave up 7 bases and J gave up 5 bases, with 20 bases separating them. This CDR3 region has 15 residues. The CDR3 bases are TGTGCCAGTACCAATTCCAAAACGGGAGGGACTGAAGCTTTCTTT. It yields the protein CASTNSKTGGTEAFF.

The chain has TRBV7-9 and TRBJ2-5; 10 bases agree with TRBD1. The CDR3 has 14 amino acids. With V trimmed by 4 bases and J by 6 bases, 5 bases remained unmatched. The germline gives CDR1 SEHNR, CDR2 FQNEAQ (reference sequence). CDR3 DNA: TGTGCCAGCAGCTCGGGACAGGGGATAAAGACCCAGTACTTC. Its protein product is CASSSGQGIKTQYF.

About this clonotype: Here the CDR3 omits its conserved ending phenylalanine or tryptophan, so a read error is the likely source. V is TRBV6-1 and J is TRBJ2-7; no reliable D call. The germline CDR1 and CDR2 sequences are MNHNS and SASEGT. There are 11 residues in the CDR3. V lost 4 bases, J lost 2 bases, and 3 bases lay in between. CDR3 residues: CASSAPYEQYS. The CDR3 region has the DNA TGTGCCAGCAGTGCTCCCTACGAGCAGTACTCC.

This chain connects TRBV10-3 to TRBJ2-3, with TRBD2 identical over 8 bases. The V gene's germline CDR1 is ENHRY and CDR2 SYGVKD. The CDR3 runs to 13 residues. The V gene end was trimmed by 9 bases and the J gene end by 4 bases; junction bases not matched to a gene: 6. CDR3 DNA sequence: TGTGCCATGGGACTAGGGTGGGCAGATACGCAGTATTTT. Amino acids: CAMGLGWADTQYF.

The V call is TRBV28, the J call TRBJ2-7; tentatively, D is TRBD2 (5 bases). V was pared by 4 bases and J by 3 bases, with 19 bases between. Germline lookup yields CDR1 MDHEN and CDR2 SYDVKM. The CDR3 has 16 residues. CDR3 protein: CASSSTSSVGNYEQYF. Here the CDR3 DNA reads TGTGCCAGCAGTTCCACCTCCTCTGTCGGGAACTACGAGCAGTACTTC.

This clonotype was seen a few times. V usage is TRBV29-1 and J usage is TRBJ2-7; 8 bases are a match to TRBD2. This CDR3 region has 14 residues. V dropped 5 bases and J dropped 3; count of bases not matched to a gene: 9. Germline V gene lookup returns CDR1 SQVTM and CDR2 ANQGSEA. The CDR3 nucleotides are TGCAGCGTTAGGGATCCCAGCGGGAGCTACGAGCAGTACTTC. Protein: CSVRDPSGSYEQYF.

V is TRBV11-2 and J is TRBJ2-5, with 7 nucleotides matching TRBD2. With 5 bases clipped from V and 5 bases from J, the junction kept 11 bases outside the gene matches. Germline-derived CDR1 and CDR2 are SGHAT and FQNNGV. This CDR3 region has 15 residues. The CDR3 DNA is TGTGCCAGCAGCCCATCCACCGCGGGGGTGGAGACCCAGTACTTC. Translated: CASSPSTAGVETQYF.

Here the CDR3 DNA reads TGTGCCAGCAGTTTACTTTTTCTGGGGGGACCTTACGAGCAGTACTTC. Translation gives CASSLLFLGGPYEQYF. The chain employs TRBV27 and TRBJ2-7; D perhaps matches TRBD2 (6 bases). This CDR3 has 16 residues. Germline V gene data show CDR1 as MNHEY and CDR2 as SMNVEV (reference sequence). Trimming pared 2 bases from V and 4 bases from J, leaving 18 bases between.

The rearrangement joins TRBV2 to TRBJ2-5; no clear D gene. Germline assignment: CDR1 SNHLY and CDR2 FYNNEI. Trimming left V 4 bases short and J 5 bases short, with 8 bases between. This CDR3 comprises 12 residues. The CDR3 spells CASSVSPETQYF. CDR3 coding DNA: TGTGCCAGCAGTGTAAGTCCGGAGACCCAGTACTTC. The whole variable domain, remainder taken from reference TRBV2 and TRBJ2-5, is EPEVTQTPSHQVTQMGQEVILRCVPISNHLYFYWYRQILGQKVEFLVSFYNNEISEKSEIFDDQFSVERPDGSNFTLKIRSTKLEDSAMYFCASSVSPETQYFGPGTRLLVL.

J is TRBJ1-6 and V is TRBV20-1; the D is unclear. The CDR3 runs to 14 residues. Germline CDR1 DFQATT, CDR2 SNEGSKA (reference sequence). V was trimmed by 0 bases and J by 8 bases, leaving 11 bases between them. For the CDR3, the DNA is TGCAGTGCTAGAGATGTCAGGATGCATTCACCCCTCCACTTT. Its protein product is CSARDVRMHSPLHF.

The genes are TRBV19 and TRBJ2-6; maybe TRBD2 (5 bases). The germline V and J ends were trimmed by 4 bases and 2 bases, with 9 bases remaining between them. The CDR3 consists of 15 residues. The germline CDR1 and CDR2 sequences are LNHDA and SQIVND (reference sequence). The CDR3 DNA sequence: TGTGCCAGTAGTACGGGGAAAGCTGGGGCCAACGTCCTGACTTTC. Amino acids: CASSTGKAGANVLTF.

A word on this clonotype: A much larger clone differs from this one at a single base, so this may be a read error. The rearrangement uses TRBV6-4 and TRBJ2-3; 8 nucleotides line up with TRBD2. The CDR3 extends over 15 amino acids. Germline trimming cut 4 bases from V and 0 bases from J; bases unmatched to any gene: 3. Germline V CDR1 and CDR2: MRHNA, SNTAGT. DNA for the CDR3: TGTGCCAGCAGTGCCTCTAGCGGGAGCACAGATACGCAGTATTTT. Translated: CASSASSGSTDTQYF.

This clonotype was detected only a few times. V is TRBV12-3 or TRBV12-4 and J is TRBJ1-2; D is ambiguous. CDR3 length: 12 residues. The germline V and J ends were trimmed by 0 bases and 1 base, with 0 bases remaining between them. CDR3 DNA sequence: TGTGCCAGCAGTTTAGCTAACTATGGCTACACCTTC. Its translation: CASSLANYGYTF.

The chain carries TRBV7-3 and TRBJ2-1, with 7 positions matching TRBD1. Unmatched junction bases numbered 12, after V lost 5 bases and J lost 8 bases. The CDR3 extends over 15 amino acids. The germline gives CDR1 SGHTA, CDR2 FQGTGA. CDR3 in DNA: TGTGCCAGCAGCAAATCGCCCGGGACAGTATATGAGCAGTTCTTC. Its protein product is CASSKSPGTVYEQFF.

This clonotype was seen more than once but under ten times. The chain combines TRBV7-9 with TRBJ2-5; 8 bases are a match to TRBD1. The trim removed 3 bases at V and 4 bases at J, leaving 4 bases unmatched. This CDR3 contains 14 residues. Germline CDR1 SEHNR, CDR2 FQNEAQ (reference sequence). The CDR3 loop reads CASSFRTGRETQYF. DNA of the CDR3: TGTGCCAGCAGCTTCCGGACAGGGCGAGAGACCCAGTACTTC.

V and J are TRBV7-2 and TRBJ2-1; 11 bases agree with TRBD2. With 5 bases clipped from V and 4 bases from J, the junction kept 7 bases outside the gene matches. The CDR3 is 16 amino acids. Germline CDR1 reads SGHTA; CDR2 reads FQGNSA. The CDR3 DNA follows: TGTGCCAGCAGCCCCGTCGGGACTAGCGGTTACAATGAGCAGTTCTTC. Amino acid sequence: CASSPVGTSGYNEQFF.

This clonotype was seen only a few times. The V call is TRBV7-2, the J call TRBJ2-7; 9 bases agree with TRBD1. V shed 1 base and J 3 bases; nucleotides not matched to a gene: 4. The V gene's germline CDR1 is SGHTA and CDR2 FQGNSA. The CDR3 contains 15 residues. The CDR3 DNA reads TGTGCCAGCAGCTTAGGGGGACAGGGAATCTACGAGCAGTACTTC. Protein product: CASSLGGQGIYEQYF.

CDR3 protein: CSASTGETSYNEQFF. CDR3 sequence (DNA): TGCAGCGCCTCGACCGGAGAGACCTCCTACAATGAGCAGTTCTTC. The rearrangement uses TRBV29-1 and TRBJ2-1, with D unresolved. Trimming took 7 bases from V and 0 from J, leaving 16 bases between them. Germline loops: CDR1 SQVTM, CDR2 ANQGSEA. This CDR3 spans 15 amino acids.

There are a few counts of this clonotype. CDR3 sequence: CASGKGAGQPQHF. The CDR3 DNA reads TGTGCCAGCGGTAAGGGGGCAGGTCAGCCCCAGCATTTT. The chain joins TRBV7-2 to TRBJ1-5, with 7 bases that match TRBD1. CDR1 is SGHTA, CDR2 FQGNSA, per germline. The CDR3 totals 13 residues. J gave up 6 bases and V 8 bases, and 7 bases lay outside the gene matches.

The CDR3 spells CASSPVPTGTQYF. The CDR3 DNA reads TGTGCCAGCAGCCCCGTCCCAACTGGTACGCAGTATTTT. J is TRBJ2-3 and V is TRBV7-2; no definite D call. The length of the CDR3 is 13 residues. Trimming pared 5 bases from V and 8 bases from J, leaving 14 bases between. The germline CDR1 and CDR2 sequences are SGHTA and FQGNSA.

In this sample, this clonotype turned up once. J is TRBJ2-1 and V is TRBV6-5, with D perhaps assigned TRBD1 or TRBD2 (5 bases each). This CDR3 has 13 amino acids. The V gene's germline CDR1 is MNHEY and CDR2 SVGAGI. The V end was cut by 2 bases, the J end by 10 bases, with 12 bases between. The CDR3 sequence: CASSYGTSREQFF. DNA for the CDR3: TGTGCCAGCAGTTACGGGACCTCCAGGGAGCAGTTCTTC.